These 26 T cell receptor beta chains were all obtained from the same sample, sequenced in a study of blood T cell repertoires in COVID-19. Measured with immunoSEQ multiplex PCR; TCRdb has only the in-frame clones, and not every one. This sample yields fewer than 100,000 clones, of which 75% to 85% are seen a single time; approximately 25% belongs to the top ten. The sequencing sample was made of peripheral blood. Receptors originate from a man between 65 and 80 years old with acute or convalescent COVID-19.

This clone was counted a few times. V usage is TRBV6-5 and J usage is TRBJ1-3; 8 bases fit TRBD1. V was pared by 10 bases and J by 0 bases, with 8 bases of the junction left unmatched. The CDR3 covers 15 residues. CDR1 is MNHEY and CDR2 is SVGAGI in the germline V gene. In DNA form, the CDR3 reads TGTGCCACCCGGACAGGGACAAGCTCTGGAAACACCATATATTTT. Protein: CATRTGTSSGNTIYF.

Only a few counts were recorded for this clone. V is TRBV5-6 and J is TRBJ2-5; TRBD2 aligns across 10 bases. With V trimmed by 3 bases and J by 1 base, 3 bases remained unmatched. Germline CDR1 is SGHDT and CDR2 is YYEEEE. The CDR3 has 15 residues. The CDR3 region has the DNA TGTGCCAGCAGCTGGGGGACTAGCGTCCAAGAGACCCAGTACTTC. Its protein product is CASSWGTSVQETQYF.

The J gene is TRBJ1-1, the V gene TRBV18, with 7 nucleotides matching TRBD1. The CDR3 runs 15 residues. Germline V gene data show CDR1 as KGHSH and CDR2 as LQKENI. The V segment lost 3 bases and the J segment 0 bases; nucleotides outside the gene matches: 4. CDR3: CASSPQQGLNTEAFF. CDR3 in DNA: TGTGCCAGCTCACCGCAACAGGGGCTGAACACTGAAGCTTTCTTT.

This chain joins TRBV3-1 (or the pseudogene TRBV3-2) and TRBJ2-4, with 9 nucleotides matching TRBD1. The CDR3 sequence is 14 residues long. Germline V CDR1 and CDR2: LGHDT, YNNKEL (reference sequence). V was pared by 5 bases and J by 4 bases, with 3 bases of the junction left unmatched. This CDR3 reads CASSDGQGKNIQYF. CDR3 nucleotides: TGTGCCAGCAGCGACGGACAGGGGAAAAACATTCAGTACTTC.

This rearrangement joins TRBV28 to TRBJ1-5; TRBD1 agrees at 10 bases. V lost 0 bases and J lost 0; bases outside the gene matches: 11. The CDR3 covers 20 residues. Germline values: CDR1 MDHEN, CDR2 SYDVKM. In DNA, the CDR3 is TGTGCCAGCAGTTTATGGGGGGGGACAGGGGCCTCGTATAGCAATCAGCCCCAGCATTTT. It yields the protein CASSLWGGTGASYSNQPQHF.

This chain links TRBV19 with TRBJ2-7, with a weak D call TRBD1 (7 bases). Per the germline V gene, CDR1 is LNHDA and CDR2 is SQIVND (reference sequence). This CDR3 contains 14 residues. Deletions cut 7 bases from V and 7 bases from J, with 20 bases between. The CDR3 loop is CASTPARGAREQYF. The CDR3 nucleotides read TGTGCCAGTACCCCAGCCAGGGGGGCGAGGGAGCAGTACTTC.

The table lists this clone with many counts. V gene TRBV3-1 (or the pseudogene TRBV3-2) combines with J gene TRBJ1-5; 7 positions agree with TRBD1. V dropped 1 base and J dropped 2; count of bases not matched to a gene: 5. The germline gives CDR1 LGHDT, CDR2 YNNKEL (reference sequence). This CDR3 region has 16 residues. The CDR3 DNA sequence: TGTGCCAGCAGCCAAGCGGGAACAGGGGGCAATCAGCCCCAGCATTTT. Its protein product is CASSQAGTGGNQPQHF.

The V call is TRBV28, the J call TRBJ1-2; 7 bases are a match to TRBD1. After removal of 3 bases from V and 8 bases from J, the junction contained 6 bases not matched to a gene. The CDR3 runs 13 residues. Germline V gene sequence: CDR1 MDHEN, CDR2 SYDVKM. The CDR3 region has the DNA TGTGCCAGCAGTTTTGAGGGGGCGAGAGGCTACACCTTC. Residues: CASSFEGARGYTF.

The chain employs TRBV3-1 (or the pseudogene TRBV3-2) and TRBJ2-5, with TRBD2 as a possible D gene (5 bases). V was pared by 0 bases and J by 0 bases, with 8 bases between. The germline V gene has CDR1 LGHDT and CDR2 YNNKEL (reference sequence). CDR3 length: 15 amino acids. CDR3 sequence: CASSQDDGNQETQYF. CDR3 DNA sequence: TGTGCCAGCAGCCAAGATGACGGGAACCAAGAGACCCAGTACTTC.

CDR3 sequence: CASSNGGSKYQPQHF. The CDR3 DNA reads TGTGCCAGCAGCAATGGCGGTTCCAAGTATCAGCCCCAGCATTTT. The gene calls are TRBV28 and TRBJ1-5, with D hard to call. Trimming removed 6 bases at V and 5 bases at J, with 17 bases between. This CDR3 comprises 15 residues. Germline CDR1 reads MDHEN; CDR2 reads SYDVKM.

This clone was seen only once. The J gene is TRBJ2-3, the V gene TRBV29-1; 11 nucleotides align to TRBD1. The CDR3 sequence is 17 residues long. Germline lookup yields CDR1 SQVTM and CDR2 ANQGSEA. V gave up 0 bases and J gave up 3 bases; unmatched junction bases: 8. CDR3 sequence: CSVEDPRGDRGTDTQYF. In DNA form, the CDR3 reads TGCAGCGTTGAAGATCCACGTGGGGACAGGGGGACAGATACGCAGTATTTT.

The chain uses TRBV6-2 or TRBV6-3 and TRBJ1-1; TRBD1 agrees at 7 bases. The CDR3 runs 14 residues. The germline V gene has CDR1 MNHEY and CDR2 SVGEGT. With V trimmed by 6 bases and J by 4 bases, 8 bases remained unmatched. Here the CDR3 DNA reads TGTGCCAGCAGCTTACAGGGGACTCCCACTGAAGCTTTCTTT. Encoded protein: CASSLQGTPTEAFF.

The chain links TRBV12-5 to TRBJ1-1; no clear D. Between the trimmed V and J ends, which lost 4 bases and 6 bases, there was a span of 27 bases. CDR3 length equals 18 residues. Germline loops: CDR1 LGHNT, CDR2 FRNRAP. CDR3 in amino acids: CASGSPTSGDYPPAEAFF. The CDR3 coding sequence is TGTGCTAGTGGTTCCCCAACCTCCGGAGATTACCCACCCGCTGAAGCTTTCTTT.

The table lists this clone with a few counts. The chain recombines TRBV9 with TRBJ2-5; D unresolved. The CDR3 totals 15 residues. The V end lost 0 bases, the J end lost 2 bases, and 11 bases lay between the germline ends. Per germline, CDR1 SGDLS and CDR2 YYNGEE. The CDR3 region is CASSVGGRAQETQYF. CDR3 sequence (DNA): TGTGCCAGCAGCGTAGGAGGCCGAGCGCAAGAGACCCAGTACTTC.

The chain combines TRBV11-3 with TRBJ1-1; weak D call: TRBD1 (6 bases). In germline, CDR1 is SGHNT, CDR2 YENEEA. The CDR3 covers 15 residues. The ends were cut back, 5 bases at V and 5 bases at J, with 18 bases in the middle. The CDR3 sequence: CASSPGTREGTEAFF. CDR3 bases: TGTGCCAGCAGCCCAGGGACAAGGGAGGGAACTGAAGCTTTCTTT.

This chain uses TRBV24-1 with TRBJ2-1; 8 bases map to TRBD2. The V and J ends lost 7 bases and 6 bases, in that order; junction bases with no gene match: 10. The germline gives CDR1 KGHDR, CDR2 SFDVKD. The CDR3 is 15 amino acids. CDR3 loop: CATRPLAGGPNEQFF. Written as DNA, the CDR3 is TGTGCCACCAGGCCACTGGCGGGGGGACCCAATGAGCAGTTCTTC.

CDR3 bases: TGCAGCGTCGTAACCAGGGCCCCTGAAGCTTTCTTT. It specifies CSVVTRAPEAFF. This chain joins TRBV29-1 and TRBJ1-1, with TRBD1 as a possible D gene (5 bases). Germline loops: CDR1 SQVTM, CDR2 ANQGSEA. CDR3 length: 12 residues. Trimming took 6 bases from V and 6 from J, leaving 14 bases between them.

The rearrangement joins TRBV7-2 to TRBJ2-3; 7 bases are shared with TRBD2. This CDR3 contains 15 residues. The germline V gene has CDR1 SGHTA and CDR2 FQGNSA. V lost 4 bases, J lost 4 bases, and 8 bases stayed unmatched. CDR3: CASSSSGGSADTQYF. CDR3 bases: TGTGCCAGCAGCTCCTCGGGCGGGAGCGCAGATACGCAGTATTTT.

This chain links TRBV10-3 with TRBJ2-7; D perhaps matches TRBD2 (5 bases). Germline CDR1 is ENHRY and CDR2 is SYGVKD. The CDR3 consists of 13 residues. Trimming shortened V by 6 bases and J by 7 bases, and 16 bases separated the two germline ends. The CDR3 is CAISPTRWEEQYF. CDR3 coding DNA: TGTGCCATCAGCCCTACTAGATGGGAGGAGCAGTACTTC.

The chain carries TRBV2 and TRBJ1-2, with a tentative D call TRBD1 (6 bases). Germline lookup yields CDR1 SNHLY and CDR2 FYNNEI. This CDR3 is built from 10 residues. V lost 11 bases, J lost 7 bases, and 11 bases lay in between. The CDR3 reads CAEGGRGYTF. As DNA, the CDR3 is TGTGCCGAGGGGGGGCGTGGCTACACCTTC.

This chain joins TRBV7-2 and TRBJ1-1; D is unclear. V lost 5 bases to trimming and J lost 5 bases, with 18 bases between them. Germline assignment: CDR1 SGHTA and CDR2 FQGNSA. CDR3 length equals 15 residues. Written as DNA, the CDR3 is TGTGCCAGCAGCCCCAGCCCCGGGATTTTGACTGAAGCTTTCTTT. Protein: CASSPSPGILTEAFF.

The CDR3 spells CASSLINGGTEAFF. The CDR3 DNA reads as TGTGCCAGCAGCTTAATTAACGGGGGGACTGAAGCTTTCTTT. The rearrangement joins TRBV7-9 to TRBJ1-1; a weak D match, TRBD1 (5 bases). The V end lost 2 bases, the J end lost 5 bases, and 12 bases lay between the germline ends. The germline gives CDR1 SEHNR, CDR2 FQNEAQ (reference sequence). This CDR3 comprises 14 residues.

The rearrangement links TRBV19 to TRBJ2-7; D gene unclear. The CDR3 spans 13 residues. V was pared by 5 bases and J by 2 bases, with 10 bases between. Germline assignment: CDR1 LNHDA and CDR2 SQIVND (reference sequence). The CDR3 loop is CASSGRSTYEQYF. The CDR3 DNA sequence: TGTGCCAGTAGTGGCAGGTCTACCTACGAGCAGTACTTC.

The rearrangement joins TRBV30 to TRBJ2-1; TRBD2 matches 10 bases. J was trimmed by 2 bases and V by 6 bases; bases with no gene match: 4. The CDR3 contains 14 residues. Germline CDR1 and CDR2: GTSNPN and SVGIG (reference sequence). CDR3 loop: CACSGLATYNEQFF. The CDR3 nucleotides are TGTGCCTGCTCGGGACTAGCGACCTACAATGAGCAGTTCTTC.

This chain links TRBV6-5 with TRBJ2-7; weak D call: TRBD2 (6 bases). The CDR3 is made up of 11 amino acids. Germline V gene data show CDR1 as MNHEY and CDR2 as SVGAGI. The germline V and J ends were trimmed by 11 bases and 7 bases, with 15 bases remaining between them. For the CDR3, the DNA is TGTGCCCTTCGGGACTTTGGGGAGCAGTACTTC. It encodes CALRDFGEQYF.

The chain recombines TRBV28 with TRBJ1-2; 7 bases align to TRBD1. Germline V gene lookup returns CDR1 MDHEN and CDR2 SYDVKM. Trimming at V came to 5 bases and at J to 8 bases, leaving 11 bases not matched to a gene. This CDR3 contains 14 residues. Here the CDR3 DNA reads TGTGCCAGCAGTCCCGGACAAGGGGGCGAAGGCTACACCTTC. Its protein product is CASSPGQGGEGYTF.